This TCR beta chain emerged from a study of cytomegalovirus exposure and HLA in healthy donors. The study ran its PCR with 60 Vbeta and 13 Jbeta primers. The protocol was immunoSEQ multiplex PCR, while the TCRdb copy is restricted to in-frame clones and leaves out a portion. The table records roughly 130,000 clones, roughly 74% of them present only once. A remark on this clone: Antigen: not known.

Study conclusions and caveats: Versus the approximately 720-donor mean, an Asian-associated ancestry cluster reportedly showed fewer N-insertions in a later analysis. The records held CMV serostatus as the only immune exposure information. Data from an earlier analysis indicated that most TCR beta V segments were productive either about 87% or about 30% of the time.

Though probably carrying unrecorded immune exposures, donors were nominally healthy at sampling. This clonotype was sampled from a man in his forties or fifties in good health and CMV-seropositive. The specimen was PBMCs.

The CDR3 nucleotides read TGTGCCAGTAGTATTGGCGGTAATAATGAAAAACTGTTTTTT. It is translated as CASSIGGNNEKLFF. This chain uses TRBV19 with TRBJ1-4, with unresolved D. The CDR3 has 14 residues. Germline CDR1 LNHDA, CDR2 SQIVND (reference sequence). The V end lost 3 bases, the J end lost 4 bases, and 9 bases lay between the germline ends.